This TCR beta chain was documented in a study of beta chain features in type 1 diabetes. Study information: Age, gender, cell numbers and subset yield matched between patients and controls. General study points: Insertions were fewer and deletions more numerous at VDJ junctions in type 1 diabetes patients. The naive, central memory and Treg TCRB repertoires looked more alike in patients than they did in healthy donors. Researchers report that Type 1 diabetes patients had moderately but significantly shorter TCRB CDR3s across all four CD4+ subsets.

Investigators reverse transcribed all isolated RNA, so they sequenced expressed TCRB transcripts. Assay used: immunoSEQ multiplex PCR; TCRdb lists only in-frame clones, some missing. The sample yields about 340,000 clones, over 7% seen once. The germline V gene encodes CDR1 ENHRY and CDR2 SYGVKD. CDR3 length: 12 amino acids. Trimming removed 11 bases from V and 8 bases from J; junction bases left unmatched: 11. This clone has a count of ten or more. Antigen unknown. Each population that was sorted was more than 95% pure. The TCR comes from a man aged 25 to 40 with type 1 diabetes. V usage is TRBV10-3 and J usage is TRBJ1-2, with 7 bases aligning to TRBD1. The source material was central memory CD4+ T cells from blood. The CDR3 nucleotides are TGTGCCGCTAAGACAGGGACGGAAGGCTACACCTTC. Its protein product is CAAKTGTEGYTF.